What follows are 13 T cell receptor beta chains derived from one specimen sequenced in a study of CD8+CD57+ T cells in acquired aplastic anemia. Patients chosen for sequencing had CD8+CD57+ cells that had expanded, as shown by flow cytometry. TCR beta VDJ and CDR3 were profiled, and genomic DNA was the template. TCRdb redid the calling of the reads with MiXCR, one entry per CDR3 protein. Of 200,000 or so distinct CDR3 sequences listed, around 49% were seen once; the top ten hold less than 20%. The source material was sorted CD4+, CD8+, or CD8+CD57+ T cells (not recorded which) from PBMCs. The receptors were gathered from a human donor with aplastic anemia.

This chain links TRBV19 with TRBJ2-7; 7 nucleotides agree with TRBD1. The CDR3 covers 12 residues. Trimming at V came to 7 bases and at J to 3 bases, leaving 3 bases not matched to a gene. Germline V lookup: CDR1 LNHDA, CDR2 SQIVND (reference sequence). This chain's CDR3 is CASKGDSYEQYF. DNA for the CDR3: TGTGCCAGTAAGGGGGACAGCTACGAGCAGTACTTC.

This clonotype occurred many times. The chain recombines TRBV19 with TRBJ2-7; 10 bases are shared with TRBD1. J gave up 0 bases and V 4 bases, and 6 bases lay outside the gene matches. Germline assignment: CDR1 LNHDA and CDR2 SQIVND (reference sequence). The CDR3 sequence is 16 residues long. Written as DNA, the CDR3 is TGTGCCAGTAGTAAAGCGGGACAGGGGAGCTCCTACGAGCAGTACTTC. This sequence encodes CASSKAGQGSSYEQYF.

The chain is built from TRBV29-1 and TRBJ2-7; D perhaps matches TRBD1 (5 bases). The CDR3 totals 12 residues. Germline V lookup: CDR1 SQVTM, CDR2 ANQGSEA. V lost 4 bases and J lost 6, with 13 bases in between. For the CDR3, the DNA is TGCAGCGTTGGGCATCCCCAGGGCGAGCAGTACTTC. This gives the protein CSVGHPQGEQYF.

The chain carries TRBV29-1 and TRBJ1-2; the D gene is possibly TRBD1 (5 bases). The CDR3 runs 14 residues. Trimming took 3 bases from V and 6 from J, leaving 17 bases between them. Germline loops: CDR1 SQVTM, CDR2 ANQGSEA. The CDR3 nucleotides are TGCAGCGTTGACCCACCGGGGGGGAGGGATGGCTACACCTTC. It yields the protein CSVDPPGGRDGYTF.

This clonotype was seen repeatedly, ten times or more. The J gene is TRBJ1-4, the V gene TRBV4-1; 8 positions match TRBD1. Germline trimming cut 7 bases from V and 0 bases from J; bases unmatched to any gene: 16. The CDR3 covers 19 residues. Germline assignment: CDR1 MGHRA and CDR2 YSYEKL. The CDR3 loop reads CASTPLDRGLSATNEKLFF. The CDR3, as DNA: TGCGCCAGCACCCCACTCGACAGGGGTCTCTCAGCAACTAATGAAAAACTGTTTTTT.

The V and J genes are TRBV5-6 and TRBJ1-6, with unresolved D. V was cut by 1 base and J by 2 bases, with 10 bases left in between. The germline V gene encodes CDR1 SGHDT and CDR2 YYEEEE. The CDR3 length is 16 residues. The CDR3 is CASSLTYRAYNSPLHF. The CDR3 DNA reads as TGTGCCAGCAGCTTGACGTACAGAGCCTATAATTCACCCCTCCACTTT.

The chain has TRBV10-3 and TRBJ1-2; 9 positions agree with TRBD1. Trimming removed 6 bases from V and 8 bases from J; junction bases left unmatched: 4. CDR1 and CDR2 (germline): ENHRY, SYGVKD. The CDR3 contains 12 residues. The DNA of the CDR3 is TGTGCCATCAGCGGGACAGGGAGAGGCTACACCTTC. Its translation is CAISGTGRGYTF.

In the case of this clonotype: A much larger clone lies a single base off, so this may be a read error. J is TRBJ2-2 and V is TRBV6-6; 10 bases map to TRBD2. The CDR3 has 16 residues. Germline V lookup: CDR1 MNHNY, CDR2 SVGAGI (reference sequence). The CDR3 DNA sequence: TGTGTCAGCAGTTCAACTAGCGGGGCGAACACCGGGGAGCTGTTTTTT. This encodes CVSSSTSGANTGELFF.

This clonotype has ten or more counts. This chain links TRBV20-1 with TRBJ1-4; 9 positions agree with TRBD1. Trimming cost V 5 bases and J 2 bases; bases outside gene matches: 6. The CDR3 extends over 15 amino acids. Germline V CDR1 and CDR2: DFQATT, SNEGSKA (reference sequence). The CDR3 sequence is CSARDRVRTNEKLFF. The CDR3 DNA sequence: TGCAGTGCTCGGGACAGGGTGAGGACTAATGAAAAACTGTTTTTT.

The genes are TRBV2 and TRBJ2-1, with D perhaps matching TRBD2 (5 bases). Germline CDR1 reads SNHLY; CDR2 reads FYNNEI. This CDR3 has 15 residues. V gave up 6 bases and J gave up 4 bases, with 16 bases separating them. CDR3 coding DNA: TGTGCCAGCAGCCCCTCGGGCGGAGGATACAATGAGCAGTTCTTC. Translating it yields CASSPSGGGYNEQFF.

This clonotype was detected many times. This chain connects TRBV12-3 or TRBV12-4 to TRBJ2-2; D is unclear. CDR3 length: 12 amino acids. Trimming took 3 bases from V and 6 from J, leaving 5 bases between them. DNA for the CDR3: TGTGCCAGCAGTTTTTTCGCCGGGGAGCTGTTTTTT. Translated: CASSFFAGELFF.

The sample holds a few counts of this clonotype. This may come from a read error, since a much larger clone is one base off. The chain has TRBV5-6 and TRBJ2-1; D gene uncertain. The germline V gene encodes CDR1 SGHDT and CDR2 YYEEEE. The V gene lost 4 bases and the J gene lost 13 bases, with 24 bases spanning the gap. The CDR3 runs 15 residues. DNA for the CDR3: TGTGCCAGCAGCCTACCGGGCGGAAACCAAGAGACCCAGTTCTTC. As protein: CASSLPGGNQETQFF.

This clonotype has a handful of counts. This may stem from a read error, because a much larger clone lies one nucleotide away. A read error is likely, as this CDR3 ends without the conserved phenylalanine or tryptophan. This CDR3 reads CASSRGTGLNTEAFL. The CDR3 DNA follows: TGCGCCAGCAGCAGAGGGACAGGGCTGAACACTGAAGCTTTCCTT. This chain uses TRBV5-1 with TRBJ1-1; 9 nucleotides line up with TRBD1. Germline values: CDR1 SGHRS, CDR2 YFSETQ. The trim removed 4 bases at V and 0 bases at J, leaving 4 bases unmatched. This CDR3 is 15 amino acids long.